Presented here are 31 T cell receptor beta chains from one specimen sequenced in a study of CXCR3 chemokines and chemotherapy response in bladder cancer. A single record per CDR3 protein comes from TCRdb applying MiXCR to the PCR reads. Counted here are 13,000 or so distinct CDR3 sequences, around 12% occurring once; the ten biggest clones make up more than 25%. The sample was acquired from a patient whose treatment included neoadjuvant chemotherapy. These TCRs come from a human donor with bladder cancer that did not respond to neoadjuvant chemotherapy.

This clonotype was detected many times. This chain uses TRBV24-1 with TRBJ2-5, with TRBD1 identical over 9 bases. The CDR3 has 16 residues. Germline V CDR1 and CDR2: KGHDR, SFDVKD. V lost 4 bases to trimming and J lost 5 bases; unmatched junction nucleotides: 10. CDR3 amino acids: CATSEPPGQGGETQYF. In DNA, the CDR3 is TGTGCCACCAGTGAGCCACCGGGACAGGGTGGTGAGACCCAGTACTTC.

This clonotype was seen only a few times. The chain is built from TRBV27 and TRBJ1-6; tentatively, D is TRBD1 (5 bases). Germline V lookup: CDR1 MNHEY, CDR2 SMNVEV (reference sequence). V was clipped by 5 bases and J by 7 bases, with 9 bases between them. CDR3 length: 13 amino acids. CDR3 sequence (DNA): TGTGCCAGCAGTATACAGGAGAATTCACCCCTCCACTTT. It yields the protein CASSIQENSPLHF.

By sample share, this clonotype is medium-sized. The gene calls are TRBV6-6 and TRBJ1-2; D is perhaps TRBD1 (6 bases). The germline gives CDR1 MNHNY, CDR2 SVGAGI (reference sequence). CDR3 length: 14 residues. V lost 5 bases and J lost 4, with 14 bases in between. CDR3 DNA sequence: TGTGCCAGCAGTCCTCAGGACAGATTCTATGGCTACACCTTC. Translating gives CASSPQDRFYGYTF.

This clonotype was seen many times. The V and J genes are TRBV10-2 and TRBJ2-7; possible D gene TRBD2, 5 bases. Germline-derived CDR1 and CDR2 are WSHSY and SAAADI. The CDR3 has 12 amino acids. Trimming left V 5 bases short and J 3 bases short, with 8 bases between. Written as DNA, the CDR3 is TGCGCCAGCAGTCGGGGAAGCTACGAGCAGTACTTC. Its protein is CASSRGSYEQYF.

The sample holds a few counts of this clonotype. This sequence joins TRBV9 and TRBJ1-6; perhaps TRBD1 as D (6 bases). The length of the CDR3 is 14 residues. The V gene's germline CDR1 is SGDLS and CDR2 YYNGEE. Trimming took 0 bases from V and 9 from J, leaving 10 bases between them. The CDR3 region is CASSVDRVLSPLHF. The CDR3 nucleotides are TGTGCCAGCAGCGTAGACAGGGTTCTTTCACCCCTCCACTTT.

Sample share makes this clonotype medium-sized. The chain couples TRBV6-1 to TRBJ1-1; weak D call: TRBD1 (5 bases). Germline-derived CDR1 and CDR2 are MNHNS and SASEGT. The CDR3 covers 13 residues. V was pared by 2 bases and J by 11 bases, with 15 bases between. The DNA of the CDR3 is TGTGCCAGCAGTGAATGGGACCACGAGTATGCTTTCTTT. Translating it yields CASSEWDHEYAFF.

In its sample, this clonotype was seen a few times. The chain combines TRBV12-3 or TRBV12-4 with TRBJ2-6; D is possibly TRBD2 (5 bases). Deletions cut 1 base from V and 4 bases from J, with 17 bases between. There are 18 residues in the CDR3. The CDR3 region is CASSLGVPGLGGANVLTF. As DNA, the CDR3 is TGTGCCAGCAGTTTAGGCGTCCCGGGGTTGGGCGGGGCCAACGTCCTGACTTTC.

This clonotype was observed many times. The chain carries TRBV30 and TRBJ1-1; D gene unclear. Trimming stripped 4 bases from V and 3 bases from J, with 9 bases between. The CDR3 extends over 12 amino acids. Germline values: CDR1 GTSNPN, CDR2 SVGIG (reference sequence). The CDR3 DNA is TGTGCCTGGACCCCCTGGGACACTGAAGCTTTCTTT. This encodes CAWTPWDTEAFF.

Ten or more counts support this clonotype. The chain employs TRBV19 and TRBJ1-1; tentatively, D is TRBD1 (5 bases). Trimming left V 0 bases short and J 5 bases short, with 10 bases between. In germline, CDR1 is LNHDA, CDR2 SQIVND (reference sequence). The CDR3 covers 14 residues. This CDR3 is CASSIDREGTEAFF. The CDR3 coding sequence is TGTGCCAGTAGTATAGACAGGGAAGGAACTGAAGCTTTCTTT.

The CDR3 sequence is CASSQVVFDTGELFF. CDR3 DNA sequence: TGCGCCAGCAGCCAAGTAGTTTTTGACACCGGGGAGCTGTTTTTT. This chain uses TRBV4-1 with TRBJ2-2, with D uncertain. The germline gives CDR1 MGHRA, CDR2 YSYEKL. V shed 1 base and J shed 3 bases, with 9 bases lying between them. CDR3 size: 15 residues.

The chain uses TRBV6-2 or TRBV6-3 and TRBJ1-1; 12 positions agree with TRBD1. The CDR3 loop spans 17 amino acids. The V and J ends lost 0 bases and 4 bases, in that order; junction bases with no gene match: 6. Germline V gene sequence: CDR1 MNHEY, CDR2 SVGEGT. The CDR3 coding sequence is TGTGCCAGCAGTTACTCAGGGACAGGGGGCCTGGTCACTGAAGCTTTCTTT. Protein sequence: CASSYSGTGGLVTEAFF.

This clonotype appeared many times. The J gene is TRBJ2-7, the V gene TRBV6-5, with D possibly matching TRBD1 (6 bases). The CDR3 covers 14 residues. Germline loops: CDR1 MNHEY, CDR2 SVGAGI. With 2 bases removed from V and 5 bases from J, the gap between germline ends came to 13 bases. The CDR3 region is CASSYSRAGDEQYF. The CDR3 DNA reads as TGTGCCAGCAGTTACAGTCGGGCAGGGGACGAGCAGTACTTC.

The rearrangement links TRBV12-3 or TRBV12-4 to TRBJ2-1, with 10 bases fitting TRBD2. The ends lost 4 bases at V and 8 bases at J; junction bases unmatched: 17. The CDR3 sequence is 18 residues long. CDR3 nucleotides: TGTGCCAGCAGTTCGGGGGGATTAGCGGGGGGAAAGGTCGATGAGCAGTTCTTC. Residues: CASSSGGLAGGKVDEQFF.

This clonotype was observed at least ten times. CDR3 coding DNA: TGTGCCAGCAGCTCCCTGGGCGGAATAACACAAGAGACCCAGTACTTC. Translated, it gives CASSSLGGITQETQYF. The chain joins TRBV11-2 to TRBJ2-5; unclear D gene. Between the trimmed V and J ends, which lost 4 bases and 2 bases, there was a span of 17 bases. The CDR3 runs 16 residues. Germline CDR1 is SGHAT and CDR2 is FQNNGV.

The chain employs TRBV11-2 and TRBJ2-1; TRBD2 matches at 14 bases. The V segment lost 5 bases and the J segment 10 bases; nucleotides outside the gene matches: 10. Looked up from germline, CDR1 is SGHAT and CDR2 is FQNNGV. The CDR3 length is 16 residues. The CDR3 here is CASSPPTSGGAGEQFF. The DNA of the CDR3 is TGTGCCAGCAGCCCACCGACTAGCGGGGGGGCTGGCGAGCAGTTCTTC.

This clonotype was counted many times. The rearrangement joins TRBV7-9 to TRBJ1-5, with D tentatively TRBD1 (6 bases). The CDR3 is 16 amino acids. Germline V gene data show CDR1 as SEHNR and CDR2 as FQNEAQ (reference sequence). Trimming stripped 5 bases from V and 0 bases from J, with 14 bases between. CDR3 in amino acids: CASSRTRGVSNQPQHF. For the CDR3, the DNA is TGTGCCAGCAGCCGAACCAGGGGTGTTAGCAATCAGCCCCAGCATTTT.

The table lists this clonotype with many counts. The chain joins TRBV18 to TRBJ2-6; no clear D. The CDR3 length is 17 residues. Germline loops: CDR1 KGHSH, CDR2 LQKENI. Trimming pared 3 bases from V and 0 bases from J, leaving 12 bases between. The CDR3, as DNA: TGTGCCAGCTCACCGGCCAGGACCAGCTCTGGGGCCAACGTCCTGACTTTC. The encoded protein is CASSPARTSSGANVLTF.

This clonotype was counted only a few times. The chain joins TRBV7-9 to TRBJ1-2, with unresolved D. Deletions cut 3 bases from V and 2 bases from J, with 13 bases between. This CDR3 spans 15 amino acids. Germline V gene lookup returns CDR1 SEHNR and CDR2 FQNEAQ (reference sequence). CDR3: CASSLPTEGNYGYTF. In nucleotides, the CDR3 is TGTGCCAGCAGCTTGCCAACTGAAGGCAACTATGGCTACACCTTC.

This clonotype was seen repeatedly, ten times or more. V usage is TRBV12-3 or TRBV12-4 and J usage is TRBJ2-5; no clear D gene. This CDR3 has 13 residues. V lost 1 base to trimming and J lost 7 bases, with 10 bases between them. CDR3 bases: TGTGCCAGCAGTTTAGACCGCCACAGGACCCAGTACTTC. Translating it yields CASSLDRHRTQYF.

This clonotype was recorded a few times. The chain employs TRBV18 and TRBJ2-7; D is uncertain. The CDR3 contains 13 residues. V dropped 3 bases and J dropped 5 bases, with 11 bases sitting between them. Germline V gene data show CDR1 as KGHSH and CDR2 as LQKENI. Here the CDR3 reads CASSPGLRDEQYF. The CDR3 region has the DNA TGTGCCAGCTCACCGGGTTTAAGAGACGAGCAGTACTTC.

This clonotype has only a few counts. CDR3 DNA sequence: TGTGCCAGCAGCTTTCGGGTCACCTCTGGAAACACCATATATTTT. Protein sequence: CASSFRVTSGNTIYF. The chain uses TRBV7-2 and TRBJ1-3; D remains unclear. Germline-derived CDR1 and CDR2 are SGHTA and FQGNSA. The CDR3 extends over 15 amino acids. Trimming took off 3 bases at V and 0 bases at J, with 9 bases between the two ends.

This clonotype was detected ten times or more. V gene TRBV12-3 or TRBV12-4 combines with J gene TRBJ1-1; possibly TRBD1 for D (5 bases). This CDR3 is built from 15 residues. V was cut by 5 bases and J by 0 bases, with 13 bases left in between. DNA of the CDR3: TGTGCCAGCAGTCTGCACCGACAGTTGAACACTGAAGCTTTCTTT. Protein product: CASSLHRQLNTEAFF.

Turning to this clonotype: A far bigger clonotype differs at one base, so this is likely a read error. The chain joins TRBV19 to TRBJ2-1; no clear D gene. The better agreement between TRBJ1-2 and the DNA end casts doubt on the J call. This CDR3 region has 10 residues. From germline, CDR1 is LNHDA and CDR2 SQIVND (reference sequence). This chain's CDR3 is CGSKGAGYTF. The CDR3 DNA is TGTGGCAGTAAGGGCGCAGGCTACACCTTC.

The CDR3 DNA reads as TGTGCCAGCAGCCGAACCACGGAGGTTTATAATGAGCAGTTCTTC. Its protein is CASSRTTEVYNEQFF. V usage is TRBV7-3 and J usage is TRBJ2-1; D is possibly TRBD2 (5 bases). This CDR3 is built from 15 residues. V was trimmed by 5 bases and J by 7 bases, leaving 18 bases between them. Germline CDR1 and CDR2: SGHTA and FQGTGA.

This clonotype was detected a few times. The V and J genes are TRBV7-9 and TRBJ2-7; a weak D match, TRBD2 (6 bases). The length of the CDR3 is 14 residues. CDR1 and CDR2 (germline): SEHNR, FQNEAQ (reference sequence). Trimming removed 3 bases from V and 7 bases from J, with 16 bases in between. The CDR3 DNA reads TGTGCCAGCAGCTTCGGACTATCTTCGGGGGAGCAGTACTTC. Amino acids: CASSFGLSSGEQYF. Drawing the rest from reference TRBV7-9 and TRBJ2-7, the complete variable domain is DTGVSQNPRHKITKRGQNVTFRCDPISEHNRLYWYRQTLGQGPEFLTYFQNEAQLEKSRLLSDRFSAERPKGSFSTLEIQRTEQGDSAMYLCASSFGLSSGEQYFGPGTRLTVT.

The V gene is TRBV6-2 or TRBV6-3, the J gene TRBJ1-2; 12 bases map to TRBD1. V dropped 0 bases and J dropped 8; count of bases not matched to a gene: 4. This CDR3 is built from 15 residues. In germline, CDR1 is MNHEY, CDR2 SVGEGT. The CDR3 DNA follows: TGTGCCAGCAGTTACTCAGGGACAGGGGGCAAAGGCTACACCTTC. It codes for CASSYSGTGGKGYTF.

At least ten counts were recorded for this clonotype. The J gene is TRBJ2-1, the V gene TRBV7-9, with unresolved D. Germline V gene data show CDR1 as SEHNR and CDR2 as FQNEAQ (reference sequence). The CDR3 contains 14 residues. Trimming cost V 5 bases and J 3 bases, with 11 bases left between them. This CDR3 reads CASSPRVLYNEQFF. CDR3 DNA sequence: TGTGCCAGCAGCCCTCGGGTACTCTACAATGAGCAGTTCTTC. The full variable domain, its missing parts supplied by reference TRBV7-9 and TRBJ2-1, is DTGVSQNPRHKITKRGQNVTFRCDPISEHNRLYWYRQTLGQGPEFLTYFQNEAQLEKSRLLSDRFSAERPKGSFSTLEIQRTEQGDSAMYLCASSPRVLYNEQFFGPGTRLTVL.

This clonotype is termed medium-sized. This CDR3 reads CASSYSRGRGYTF. The CDR3, as DNA: TGTGCCAGCAGTTACTCGAGAGGGCGAGGCTACACCTTC. J is TRBJ1-2 and V is TRBV6-5, with D uncertain. CDR3 length: 13 residues. V dropped 0 bases and J dropped 8 bases, with 10 bases sitting between them. Germline values: CDR1 MNHEY, CDR2 SVGAGI.

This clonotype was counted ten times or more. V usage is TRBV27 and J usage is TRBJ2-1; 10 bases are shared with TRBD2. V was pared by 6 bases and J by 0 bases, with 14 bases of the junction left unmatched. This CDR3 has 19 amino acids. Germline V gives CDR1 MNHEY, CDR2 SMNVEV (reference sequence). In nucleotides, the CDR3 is TGTGCCAGCAGGCGGGGGGGACTAGCGAGTCTTAGCTCCTACAATGAGCAGTTCTTC. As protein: CASRRGGLASLSSYNEQFF.

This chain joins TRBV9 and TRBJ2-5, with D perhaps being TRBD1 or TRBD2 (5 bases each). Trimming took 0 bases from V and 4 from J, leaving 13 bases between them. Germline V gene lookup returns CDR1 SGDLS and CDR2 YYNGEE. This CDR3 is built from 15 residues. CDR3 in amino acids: CASSVGQGGGETQYF. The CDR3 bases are TGTGCCAGCAGCGTAGGGCAGGGTGGAGGAGAGACCCAGTACTTC.

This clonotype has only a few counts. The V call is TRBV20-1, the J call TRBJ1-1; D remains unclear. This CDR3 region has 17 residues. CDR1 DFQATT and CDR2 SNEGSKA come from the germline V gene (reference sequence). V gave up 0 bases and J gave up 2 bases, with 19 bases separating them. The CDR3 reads CSARDAGGSLENTEAFF. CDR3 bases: TGCAGTGCTAGAGATGCAGGTGGCAGCTTAGAAAACACTGAAGCTTTCTTT.